A single count supports the clone carrying this TCR beta chain. Authors' methods: From reference gene primer amplification, estimates of nucleated cell counts were derived. Generated by immunoSEQ multiplex PCR, the TCRdb table keeps only in-frame clones and is missing some. Clone size and the V and J calls come from that table; the DNA yielded D and trimming. This table holds about 250,000 clones, roughly 89% found once. The data originate from a study of blood T cell repertoires in COVID-19. Those enrolled, adults aged roughly 18 to 90 years, came from about two dozen US areas. Each participant's cohort was designated according to participant-reported clinical history. All recovered Cohort 3 donors got two negative PCRs, got clearance, or saw symptom resolution. The V end was cut by 0 bases, the J end by 3 bases, with 9 bases between. This CDR3 is 14 amino acids long. CDR1 and CDR2 (germline): SSHAT, FNYEAQ (reference sequence).

The J gene is TRBJ2-7, the V gene TRBV7-7; D perhaps matches TRBD1 (6 bases). Specimen: PBMCs or T cells enriched from blood (not recorded which). The sequence came from a man aged 35-49 years who had recovered from COVID-19. The CDR3 nucleotides are TGTGCCAGCAGCTTAGCCCAGGGGAACTACGAGCAGTACTTC. It specifies CASSLAQGNYEQYF.